The 19 T cell receptor beta chains below all came from one sample that was sequenced in a study of CD4 and CD8 cells across lung adenocarcinoma regions. One entry per CDR3 protein results from TCRdb running MiXCR on the PCR reads. The repertoire holds about 12,000 distinct CDR3 sequences, with 53% as singletons. Sequencing was done on a sample of CD8+ T cells from the center of a lung tumor. Receptors originate from a female donor with lung adenocarcinoma. The CD4 and CD8 labels of this study may be unreliable.

As for this clonotype: At one end, the junction sequence differs from germline, possibly due to a read error. This chain joins TRBV6-1 and TRBJ2-3; D may correspond to TRBD1 or TRBD2 (7 bases each). From germline, CDR1 is MNHNS and CDR2 SASEGT. This CDR3 contains 14 residues. For the CDR3, the DNA is TGTGCCAGCAGTGAAGCCGGGGGGACAGATATTCAGTACTTT. Its protein is CASSEAGGTDIQYF.

This rearrangement joins TRBV6-1 to TRBJ2-1; no reliable D call. The J call may be in error: the DNA end matches TRBJ2-7 better. Germline assignment: CDR1 MNHNS and CDR2 SASEGT. The CDR3 contains 15 residues. The CDR3 protein is CARGFSAISRDTQYF. Written as DNA, the CDR3 is TGTGCCAGGGGATTCTCCGCTATTAGCAGAGATACGCAGTACTTC.

The V and J genes are TRBV12-3 or TRBV12-4 and TRBJ2-2; tentative D call: TRBD2 (5 bases). The CDR3 contains 15 residues. Deletions cut 3 bases from V and 6 bases from J, with 14 bases between. CDR3 protein: CASSFVSGKAGELFF. CDR3 in DNA: TGTGCCAGCAGTTTCGTTTCGGGGAAGGCCGGGGAGCTGTTTTTT.

The V call is TRBV9, the J call TRBJ2-5; no firm D call. Gene TRBJ2-7 matches the end of the DNA better, so the J call may be wrong. CDR1 SGDLS and CDR2 YYNGEE come from the germline V gene. The CDR3 loop spans 11 amino acids. The DNA for the CDR3 is TGTGCCAGCAGCGCGGGCTACGAGCAGTACTTC. This sequence encodes CASSAGYEQYF.

Sample share makes this clonotype medium-sized. The rearrangement joins TRBV6-5 to TRBJ2-2; D not resolved. Germline CDR1 MNHEY, CDR2 SVGAGI. Trimming stripped 5 bases from V and 5 bases from J, with 12 bases between. The CDR3 is 14 residues long. CDR3 amino acids: CASSIGLGTGELFF. Here the CDR3 DNA reads TGTGCCAGCAGTATAGGGCTGGGAACCGGGGAGCTGTTTTTT.

This clonotype is a singleton in its sample. V usage is TRBV6-1 and J usage is TRBJ2-5, with TRBD1 matching 10 bases. TRBJ2-7 explains the end of the DNA better; the J call may be wrong. CDR1 is MNHNS, CDR2 SASEGT, per germline. The CDR3 is 15 amino acids. CDR3 residues: CASSDRTGGSYEQYF. The CDR3 DNA sequence: TGTGCCAGCAGTGACCGGACAGGGGGGTCCTACGAGCAGTACTTC.

V gene TRBV6-1 combines with J gene TRBJ2-1; TRBD2 matches 7 bases. J lost 2 bases, V lost 8 bases, and 3 bases had no gene match. CDR3 length: 13 residues. From germline, CDR1 is MNHNS and CDR2 SASEGT. CDR3 region: CASGRGTYNEQFF. The CDR3 nucleotides read TGTGCCAGCGGGAGGGGTACCTACAATGAGCAGTTCTTC.

This clonotype is medium-sized by share. This chain links TRBV27 with TRBJ2-3; D unclear. The CDR3 runs 12 residues. V lost 5 bases to trimming and J lost 4 bases, with 7 bases between them. Germline CDR1 is MNHEY and CDR2 is SMNVEV (reference sequence). CDR3 region: CASSTRADTQYF. CDR3 DNA: TGTGCCAGCAGTACACGGGCAGATACGCAGTATTTT.

The chain has TRBV12-3 or TRBV12-4 and TRBJ2-1; the D is unclear. The J call is doubtful: the DNA matches TRBJ2-7 better. This CDR3 region has 15 residues. The CDR3 here is CASSFLSGPTYEQYF. CDR3 in DNA: TGTGCCAGCAGTTTTCTGTCAGGACCCACCTACGAGCAGTACTTC.

V gene TRBV27 combines with J gene TRBJ2-7, with 7 bases fitting TRBD1. CDR3 size: 14 residues. The V gene end was trimmed by 5 bases and the J gene end by 5 bases; junction bases not matched to a gene: 9. Germline V gives CDR1 MNHEY, CDR2 SMNVEV (reference sequence). CDR3 amino acids: CASSRYDRVHEQYF. CDR3 in DNA: TGTGCCAGCAGTCGATATGACAGGGTTCACGAGCAGTACTTC.

The rearrangement joins TRBV25-1 to TRBJ2-3; TRBD2 agrees at 9 bases. Trimming at V came to 6 bases and at J to 6 bases, leaving 13 bases not matched to a gene. Germline V lookup: CDR1 MGHDK, CDR2 SYGVNS. The CDR3 spans 16 residues. Here the CDR3 DNA reads TGTGCCAGCAGCCGGTTGGGGGCTAGCGGGGTGGATACGCAGTATTTT. This codes for CASSRLGASGVDTQYF.

Details on this clonotype: At one end, the junction sequence differs from germline, possibly due to a read error. CDR3 DNA sequence: TGCGCCAGCAGAGATCTAGCCCGTAACACAGAGACCCAGTACTTT. Protein: CASRDLARNTETQYF. This chain links TRBV10-2 with TRBJ2-5, with a weak D call TRBD2 (5 bases). The CDR3 length is 15 residues. Germline V lookup: CDR1 WSHSY, CDR2 SAAADI.

By its share, this clonotype is medium-sized. The rearrangement joins TRBV27 to TRBJ2-6; the D gene is possibly TRBD1 (6 bases). CDR3 length: 17 amino acids. CDR1 and CDR2 (germline): MNHEY, SMNVEV (reference sequence). V was cut by 2 bases and J by 5 bases, with 16 bases left in between. CDR3 nucleotide sequence: TGTGCCAGCAGTTTAGAGTCCAGGGGTGGATGGGCCAACGTCCTGACTTTC. Amino acids: CASSLESRGGWANVLTF.

In its sample, this clonotype was seen once. The V call is TRBV5-1, the J call TRBJ2-7; 11 nucleotides line up with TRBD1. CDR1 is SGHRS and CDR2 is YFSETQ in the germline V gene. V was pared by 2 bases and J by 4 bases, with 2 bases of the junction left unmatched. The CDR3 has 14 residues. CDR3 DNA sequence: TGCGCCAGCAGCTTTGGGGACAGGGGGTACGAGCAGTACTTC. Its translation: CASSFGDRGYEQYF.

The V gene is TRBV11-3, the J gene TRBJ2-7; TRBD2 matches at 8 bases. V lost 5 bases to trimming and J lost 4 bases; unmatched junction nucleotides: 7. The germline V gene has CDR1 SGHNT and CDR2 YENEEA. The CDR3 runs to 14 residues. CDR3 nucleotide sequence: TGTGCCAGCAGCCCCGGGAGGGCTCCATACGAGCAGTACTTC. Translating gives CASSPGRAPYEQYF.

This clonotype is termed medium-sized. The V and J genes are TRBV7-6 and TRBJ2-1; TRBD2 matches at 11 bases. Germline assignment: CDR1 SGHVS and CDR2 FNYEAQ. V was pared by 5 bases and J by 5 bases, with 11 bases of the junction left unmatched. The CDR3 loop spans 17 amino acids. CDR3 sequence reads: CASSPQPGSGGDNEQFF. CDR3 DNA: TGTGCCAGCAGCCCGCAACCGGGTAGCGGGGGGGACAATGAGCAGTTCTTC.

This chain uses TRBV18 with TRBJ1-2; D gene unclear. This CDR3 is built from 14 residues. The V gene lost 3 bases and the J gene lost 2 bases, with 10 bases spanning the gap. The germline CDR1 and CDR2 sequences are KGHSH and LQKENI. CDR3 in amino acids: CASSPSNGNYGYTF. Here the CDR3 DNA reads TGTGCCAGCTCACCGTCGAACGGGAACTATGGCTACACCTTC. The full variable domain, in which reference TRBV18 and TRBJ1-2 provide the parts outside the CDR3, is NAGVMQNPRHLVRRRGQEARLRCSPMKGHSHVYWYRQLPEEGLKFMVYLQKENIIDESGMPKERFSAEFPKEGPSILRIQQVVRGDSAAYFCASSPSNGNYGYTFGSGTRLTVV.

The genes are TRBV6-1 and TRBJ2-3, with 8 bases lining up with TRBD2. The DNA end is a closer match to TRBJ2-5, so the J assignment may be wrong. Germline CDR1 and CDR2: MNHNS and SASEGT. The CDR3 consists of 15 residues. The DNA for the CDR3 is TGTGCCAGCAGTGACGGGAGGGCTCTTGTAGAGACCCAGTACTTC. Residues: CASSDGRALVETQYF.

J is TRBJ2-3 and V is TRBV10-3; D not certain. TRBJ2-5 matches the DNA end more closely, so the J call is doubtful. The CDR3 loop spans 11 amino acids. Germline-derived CDR1 and CDR2 are ENHRY and SYGVKD. CDR3 sequence: CGSRPVETQYF. CDR3 sequence (DNA): TGTGGGAGCCGCCCGGTAGAGACCCAGTACTTC.